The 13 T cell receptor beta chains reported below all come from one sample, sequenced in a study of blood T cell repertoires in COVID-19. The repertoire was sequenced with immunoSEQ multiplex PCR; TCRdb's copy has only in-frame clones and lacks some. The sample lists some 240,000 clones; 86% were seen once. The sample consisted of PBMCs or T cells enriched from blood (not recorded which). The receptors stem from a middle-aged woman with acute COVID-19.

This CDR3 is CASSPGGLAGGNNEQFF. The DNA for the CDR3 is TGTGCCAGCAGCCCGGGGGGACTAGCGGGAGGAAACAATGAGCAGTTCTTC. The chain carries TRBV7-9 and TRBJ2-1, with 15 bases lining up with TRBD2. Germline loops: CDR1 SEHNR, CDR2 FQNEAQ (reference sequence). The CDR3 is made up of 17 amino acids. V dropped 5 bases and J dropped 5; count of bases not matched to a gene: 7.

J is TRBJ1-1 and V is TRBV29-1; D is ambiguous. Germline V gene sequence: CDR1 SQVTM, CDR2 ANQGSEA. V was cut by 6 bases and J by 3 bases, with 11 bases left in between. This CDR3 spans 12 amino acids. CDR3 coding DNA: TGCAGCGTCCGCGACACATACACTGAAGCTTTCTTT. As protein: CSVRDTYTEAFF.

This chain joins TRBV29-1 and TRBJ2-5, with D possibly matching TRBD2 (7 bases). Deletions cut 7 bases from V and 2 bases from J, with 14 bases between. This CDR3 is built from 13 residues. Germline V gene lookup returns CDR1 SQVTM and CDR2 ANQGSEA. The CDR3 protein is CSALRGGQETQYF. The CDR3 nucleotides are TGCAGCGCTCTGAGGGGGGGTCAAGAGACCCAGTACTTC.

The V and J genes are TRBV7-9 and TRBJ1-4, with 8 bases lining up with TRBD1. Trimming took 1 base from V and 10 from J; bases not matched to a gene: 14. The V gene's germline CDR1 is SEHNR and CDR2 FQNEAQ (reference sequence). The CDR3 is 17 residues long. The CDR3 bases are TGTGCCAGCAGCTTAGGGGCCAGGGGGCGAGGGTTTGGAAAACTGTTTTTT. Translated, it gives CASSLGARGRGFGKLFF.

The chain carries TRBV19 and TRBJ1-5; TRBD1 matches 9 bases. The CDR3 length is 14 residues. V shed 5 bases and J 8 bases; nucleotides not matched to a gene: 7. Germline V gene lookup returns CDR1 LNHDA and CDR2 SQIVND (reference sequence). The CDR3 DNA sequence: TGTGCCAGTAGTGAACCGGGACAGGGCGAGCCCCAGCATTTT. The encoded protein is CASSEPGQGEPQHF. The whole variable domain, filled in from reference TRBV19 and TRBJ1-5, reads DGGITQSPKYLFRKEGQNVTLSCEQNLNHDAMYWYRQDPGQGLRLIYYSQIVNDFQKGDIAEGYSVSREKKESFPLTVTSAQKNPTAFYLCASSEPGQGEPQHFGDGTRLSIL.

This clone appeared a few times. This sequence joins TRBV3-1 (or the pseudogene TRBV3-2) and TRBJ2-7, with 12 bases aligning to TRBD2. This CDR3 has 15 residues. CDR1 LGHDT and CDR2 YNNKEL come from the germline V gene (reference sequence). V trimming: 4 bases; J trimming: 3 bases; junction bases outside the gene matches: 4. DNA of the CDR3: TGTGCCAGCAGCCCCGGACTAGCGGGAAGCTACGAGCAGTACTTC. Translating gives CASSPGLAGSYEQYF.

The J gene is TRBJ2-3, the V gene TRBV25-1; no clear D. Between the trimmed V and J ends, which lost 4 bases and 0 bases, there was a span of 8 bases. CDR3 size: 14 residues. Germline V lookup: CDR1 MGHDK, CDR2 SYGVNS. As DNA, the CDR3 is TGTGCCAGCAGTGCGGCAGGTAGCACAGATACGCAGTATTTT. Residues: CASSAAGSTDTQYF.

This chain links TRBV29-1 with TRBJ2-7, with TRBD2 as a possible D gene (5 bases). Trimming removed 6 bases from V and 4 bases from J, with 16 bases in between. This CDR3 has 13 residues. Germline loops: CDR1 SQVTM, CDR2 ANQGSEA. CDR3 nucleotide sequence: TGCAGCGTAACGGGAAGCGGATCTTACGAGCAGTACTTC. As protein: CSVTGSGSYEQYF.

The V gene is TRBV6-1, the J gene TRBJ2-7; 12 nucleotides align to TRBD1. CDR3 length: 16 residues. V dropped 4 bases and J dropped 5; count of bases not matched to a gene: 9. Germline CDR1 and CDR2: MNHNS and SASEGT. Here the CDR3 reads CASSGDRGLPRDEQYF. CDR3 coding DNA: TGTGCCAGCAGTGGGGACAGGGGGCTTCCAAGGGACGAGCAGTACTTC.

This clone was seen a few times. The DNA of the CDR3 is TGTGCCAGCAGTGAAGCCAGGGAGAACACTGAAGCTTTCTTT. Its translation is CASSEARENTEAFF. The chain carries TRBV6-1 and TRBJ1-1, with D maybe TRBD1 (5 bases). Germline CDR1 MNHNS, CDR2 SASEGT. CDR3 length: 14 residues. The V end lost 0 bases, the J end lost 1 base, and 6 bases lay between the germline ends.

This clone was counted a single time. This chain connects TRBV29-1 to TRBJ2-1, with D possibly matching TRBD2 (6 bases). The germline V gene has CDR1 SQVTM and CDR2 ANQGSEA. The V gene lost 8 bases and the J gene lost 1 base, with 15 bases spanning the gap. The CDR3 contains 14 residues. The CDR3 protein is CSLIADNSYNEQFF. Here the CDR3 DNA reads TGCAGCTTAATAGCGGATAATTCCTACAATGAGCAGTTCTTC.

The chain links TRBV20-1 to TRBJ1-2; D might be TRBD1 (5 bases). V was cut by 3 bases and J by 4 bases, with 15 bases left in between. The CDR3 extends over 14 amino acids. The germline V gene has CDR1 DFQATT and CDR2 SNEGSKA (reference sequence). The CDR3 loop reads CSASSGRDLYGYTF. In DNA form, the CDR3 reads TGCAGTGCTAGTTCGGGCAGGGATCTCTATGGCTACACCTTC.

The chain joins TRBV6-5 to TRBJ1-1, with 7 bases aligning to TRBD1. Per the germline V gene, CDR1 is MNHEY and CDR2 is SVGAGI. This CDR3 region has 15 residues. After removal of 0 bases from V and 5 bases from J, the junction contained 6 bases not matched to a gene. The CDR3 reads CASSYSKTGLTEAFF. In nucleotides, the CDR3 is TGTGCCAGCAGTTACTCCAAGACAGGGTTGACTGAAGCTTTCTTT.